This note documents a single T cell receptor (beta chain) sequence. The antigen is undetermined. The repertoire was sequenced with immunoSEQ multiplex PCR; TCRdb's copy has only in-frame clones and lacks some. The sample shows about 16,000 clones, about 85% of them seen only once. This sample is drawn from a study of lymphopenia after photon versus proton radiotherapy. From germline, CDR1 is MNHNS and CDR2 SASEGT. The CDR3 is made up of 14 amino acids. Unmatched junction bases numbered 4, after V lost 8 bases and J lost 0 bases. Study-wide results and caveats: Photon-treated patients lost naive T cells and TCR diversity; proton-treated stayed stable. After the lymphocyte nadir, photon-treated repertoires showed oligoclonal expansion, especially of CD8+ Temra cells. Better survival with proton therapy was suggested as possible, not demonstrated.

The clonotype originates from a woman aged 55 to 70 with cholangiocarcinoma. Some clones in this sample may be carry-over from other donors' samples. The J gene is TRBJ1-3, the V gene TRBV6-1, with 7 bases fitting TRBD1. Sequenced here: peripheral blood, sampled from a patient treated with proton-based radiotherapy. The CDR3 region has the DNA TGTGCCAGCCGGCGACAGGGCTCTGGAAACACCATATATTTT. Translated, it gives CASRRQGSGNTIYF.